Shown below are 30 T cell receptor beta chains from a single sample sequenced in a study of T-cell reconstitution after alpha-beta-depleted transplantation in children. The authors prepared the TCRbeta library with unique molecular identifiers. TCRdb processed the PCR reads anew with MiXCR; each CDR3 protein has one entry. The profile shows about 500,000 distinct CDR3 sequences, approximately 30% of them singletons. This material consisted of PBMCs from the stem cell graft donor, taken from the stem cell graft. The receptors stem from a human donor who donated a stem cell graft to a child with aplastic anemia.

Here the CDR3 DNA reads TGTGCCAGCAGCTCCCCAGTCCCGGGTCAGCCCCAGCATTTT. It encodes CASSSPVPGQPQHF. The J gene is TRBJ1-5, the V gene TRBV7-8; D uncertain. Between the trimmed V and J ends, which lost 4 bases and 6 bases, there was a span of 13 bases. Germline values: CDR1 SGHVS, CDR2 FQNEAQ. This CDR3 comprises 14 residues. The full variable domain, rest sourced from reference TRBV7-8 and TRBJ1-5, is GAGVSQSPRYKVAKRGQDVALRCDPISGHVSLFWYQQALGQGPEFLTYFQNEAQLDKSGLPSDRFFAERPEGSVSTLKIQRTQQEDSAVYLCASSSPVPGQPQHFGDGTRLSIL.

This sequence joins TRBV4-3 and TRBJ2-3, with TRBD2 matching 9 bases. The length of the CDR3 is 14 residues. V lost 4 bases, J lost 5 bases, and 4 bases stayed unmatched. CDR1 is LGHNA, CDR2 YSLEER, per germline. The CDR3 coding sequence is TGCGCCAGCAGCCCCGCGGGGGGGCAAGATACGCAGTATTTT. It encodes CASSPAGGQDTQYF.

This chain connects TRBV7-2 to TRBJ2-2, with 7 bases matching TRBD2. This CDR3 is 16 amino acids long. Germline V gene lookup returns CDR1 SGHTA and CDR2 FQGNSA. After removal of 1 base from V and 2 bases from J, the junction contained 4 bases not matched to a gene. This chain's CDR3 is CASSLGRERNTGELFF. CDR3 sequence (DNA): TGTGCCAGCAGCTTAGGGCGGGAGAGAAACACCGGGGAGCTGTTTTTT.

V gene TRBV15 combines with J gene TRBJ2-2; D could derive from TRBD1 or TRBD2 (5 bases each). This CDR3 spans 17 amino acids. The V end was cut by 5 bases, the J end by 3 bases, with 19 bases between. Germline CDR1 LNHNV, CDR2 YYDKDF (reference sequence). Here the CDR3 DNA reads TGTGCCACCAGCCTTAGAGGTTGGGGGAGAGACACCGGGGAGCTGTTTTTT. Translating gives CATSLRGWGRDTGELFF.

This clonotype was counted a few times. V usage is TRBV20-1 and J usage is TRBJ2-1; TRBD2 aligns across 9 bases. The trim removed 5 bases at V and 13 bases at J, leaving 6 bases unmatched. The CDR3 is 11 residues long. Per the germline V gene, CDR1 is DFQATT and CDR2 is SNEGSKA (reference sequence). This chain's CDR3 is CSAAGGGLQFF. For the CDR3, the DNA is TGCAGTGCTGCGGGGGGGGGTTTACAGTTCTTC.

This clonotype has only one observation. The CDR3 spells CASSESRQAGNTIYF. The CDR3 DNA sequence: TGTGCCAGCAGTGAAAGTAGGCAGGCTGGAAACACCATATATTTT. The chain employs TRBV6-1 and TRBJ1-3; D call uncertain. The CDR3 is 15 residues long. V was clipped by 2 bases and J by 2 bases, with 10 bases between them. The germline gives CDR1 MNHNS, CDR2 SASEGT.

The sample holds one count of this clonotype. The junction departs from germline at one end; a sequencing error may be responsible. The V call is TRBV12-3 or TRBV12-4, the J call TRBJ1-2; tentative D call: TRBD1 (5 bases). The CDR3 has 11 residues. The CDR3 DNA reads as TGTGCCAGCAGTCCGGGGACGACGGGAAGCTTC. Protein sequence: CASSPGTTGSF.

This chain links TRBV19 with TRBJ2-1; D unclear. Germline assignment: CDR1 LNHDA and CDR2 SQIVND (reference sequence). V gave up 6 bases and J gave up 8 bases, with 8 bases separating them. The CDR3 extends over 11 amino acids. The CDR3, as DNA: TGTGCCAGTAGCACTCGGGATGAGCAGTTCTTC. It yields the protein CASSTRDEQFF.

The rearrangement uses TRBV7-6 and TRBJ1-5; D is perhaps TRBD1 (6 bases). V shed 7 bases and J shed 0 bases, with 19 bases lying between them. Germline CDR1 SGHVS, CDR2 FNYEAQ. The CDR3 is 17 amino acids. The CDR3 coding sequence is TGTGCCAGCACCGAAAAGGGGGGGCGCGATAGCAATCAGCCCCAGCATTTT. Encoded protein: CASTEKGGRDSNQPQHF.

This clonotype was seen only a few times. The chain recombines TRBV10-3 with TRBJ2-7, with 14 nucleotides matching TRBD2. The ends lost 4 bases at V and 3 bases at J; junction bases unmatched: 2. Looked up from germline, CDR1 is ENHRY and CDR2 is SYGVKD. The CDR3 is made up of 15 amino acids. As DNA, the CDR3 is TGTGCCATCAGTGGTGGGACTAGCGGGAGCTACGAGCAGTACTTC. This gives the protein CAISGGTSGSYEQYF.

This clonotype was recorded once. This chain links TRBV4-3 with TRBJ1-2, with TRBD1 as a possible D gene (5 bases). CDR1 and CDR2 (germline): LGHNA, YSLEER. V was shortened by 0 bases and J by 7 bases, with 9 bases between the two germline ends. CDR3 length: 13 residues. This CDR3 is CASSQEGAGGYTF. The CDR3 bases are TGCGCCAGCAGCCAAGAAGGGGCTGGTGGCTACACCTTC.

This clonotype was detected a few times. This sequence joins TRBV7-2 and TRBJ2-7; 10 positions match TRBD2. V lost 0 bases to trimming and J lost 3 bases; unmatched junction nucleotides: 5. This CDR3 contains 16 residues. Per germline, CDR1 SGHTA and CDR2 FQGNSA. Written as DNA, the CDR3 is TGTGCCAGCAGCTTAGCCGTAGCGGGAGGATACTACGAGCAGTACTTC. Protein: CASSLAVAGGYYEQYF.

The DNA for the CDR3 is TGCAGTGCTCCCTACGGGCAGGGTCTAACAGATACGCAGTATTTT. Protein sequence: CSAPYGQGLTDTQYF. V usage is TRBV20-1 and J usage is TRBJ2-3, with D possibly matching TRBD1 (5 bases). There are 15 residues in the CDR3. V lost 5 bases and J 3 bases, leaving 18 bases between the germline ends. The V gene's germline CDR1 is DFQATT and CDR2 SNEGSKA (reference sequence).

This clonotype was detected ten times or more. CDR3 region: CAWSRVWEGNYEQYF. The CDR3 coding sequence is TGTGCCTGGAGTAGGGTGTGGGAGGGAAACTACGAGCAGTACTTC. This rearrangement joins TRBV30 to TRBJ2-7; 7 nucleotides align to TRBD2. The V gene end was trimmed by 2 bases and the J gene end by 3 bases; junction bases not matched to a gene: 10. The length of the CDR3 is 15 residues. Germline V gene lookup returns CDR1 GTSNPN and CDR2 SVGIG (reference sequence).

In DNA form, the CDR3 reads TGTGCCAGCAGCTCCAGACTAGCGGCCTCCTACGAGCAGTACTTC. This translates into CASSSRLAASYEQYF. The rearrangement uses TRBV7-9 and TRBJ2-7; TRBD2 aligns across 9 bases. The CDR3 sequence is 15 residues long. Trimming removed 4 bases from V and 0 bases from J; junction bases left unmatched: 4. The germline V gene encodes CDR1 SEHNR and CDR2 FQNEAQ (reference sequence).

This clonotype was counted a few times. This chain connects TRBV20-1 to TRBJ1-1; the D is unclear. CDR1 is DFQATT, CDR2 SNEGSKA, per germline (reference sequence). V shed 1 base and J shed 5 bases, with 26 bases lying between them. This CDR3 is built from 18 residues. The CDR3: CSARGRRSTLLGGTEAFF. DNA of the CDR3: TGCAGTGCTAGAGGGAGAAGGAGTACGCTCCTTGGAGGGACTGAAGCTTTCTTT.

Only a few counts were recorded for this clonotype. The chain recombines TRBV6-2 or TRBV6-3 with TRBJ1-5; D unresolved. CDR1 MNHEY and CDR2 SVGEGT come from the germline V gene. V was cut by 2 bases and J by 0 bases, with 5 bases left in between. The CDR3 runs 14 residues. The CDR3 reads CASSYMNSNQPQHF. In DNA form, the CDR3 reads TGTGCCAGCAGTTACATGAATAGCAATCAGCCCCAGCATTTT.

This clonotype was counted a few times. This rearrangement joins TRBV29-1 to TRBJ1-1; the D gene is possibly TRBD1 (6 bases). This CDR3 has 13 residues. The germline V gene has CDR1 SQVTM and CDR2 ANQGSEA. With 5 bases removed from V and 4 bases from J, the gap between germline ends came to 14 bases. CDR3 loop: CSVKQGPSTEAFF. CDR3 nucleotide sequence: TGCAGCGTTAAACAGGGCCCCAGCACTGAAGCTTTCTTT.

The rearrangement joins TRBV14 to TRBJ1-2; D is perhaps TRBD1 (5 bases). V was shortened by 3 bases and J by 6 bases, with 17 bases between the two germline ends. The CDR3 covers 15 residues. Per germline, CDR1 SGHDN and CDR2 FVKESK. CDR3 coding DNA: TGTGCCAGCAGCCAGGAGGCAGGGCGGGTTAATGGCTACACCTTC. It specifies CASSQEAGRVNGYTF.

This clonotype was picked up a small number of times. This chain links TRBV7-8 with TRBJ1-5; unclear D gene. Germline V CDR1 and CDR2: SGHVS, FQNEAQ. The CDR3 runs to 14 residues. Trimming left V 5 bases short and J 0 bases short, with 8 bases between. CDR3 residues: CASSEGYSNQPQHF. DNA of the CDR3: TGTGCCAGCAGCGAGGGTTATAGCAATCAGCCCCAGCATTTT.

This chain joins TRBV20-1 and TRBJ1-2, with D maybe TRBD1 (6 bases). Germline V gene data show CDR1 as DFQATT and CDR2 as SNEGSKA (reference sequence). Between the trimmed V and J ends, which lost 6 bases and 5 bases, there was a span of 16 bases. This CDR3 contains 13 residues. The CDR3 spells CSAPPDSSYGYTF. In DNA, the CDR3 is TGCAGTGCCCCTCCGGACAGCAGTTATGGCTACACCTTC.

The V and J genes are TRBV12-3 or TRBV12-4 and TRBJ1-1; D not resolved. The V and J ends lost 3 bases and 0 bases respectively, with 17 bases between them. The CDR3 is 17 residues long. Here the CDR3 DNA reads TGTGCCAGCAGTTTCCTCCTGAGTTCTGCCCTGAACACTGAAGCTTTCTTT. Protein: CASSFLLSSALNTEAFF.

This clonotype was found a few times. This chain connects TRBV5-1 to TRBJ2-1; 7 bases line up with TRBD1. This CDR3 region has 15 residues. The germline V gene encodes CDR1 SGHRS and CDR2 YFSETQ. V shed 6 bases and J 5 bases; nucleotides not matched to a gene: 11. CDR3 loop: CASIPPTGSHNEQFF. CDR3 coding DNA: TGCGCCAGCATTCCCCCGACAGGGAGTCACAATGAGCAGTTCTTC.

The rearrangement uses TRBV6-2 or TRBV6-3 and TRBJ2-2; D remains unclear. CDR1 MNHEY and CDR2 SVGEGT come from the germline V gene. CDR3 length equals 14 residues. Trimming pared 6 bases from V and 5 bases from J, leaving 13 bases between. The CDR3 is CASRDPGRTGELFF. For the CDR3, the DNA is TGTGCCAGCAGAGACCCCGGAAGGACCGGGGAGCTGTTTTTT.

This clonotype has more than one count but fewer than ten. This chain uses TRBV29-1 with TRBJ2-1; 10 positions agree with TRBD2. J gave up 9 bases and V 3 bases, and 8 bases lay outside the gene matches. The CDR3 extends over 14 amino acids. CDR1 is SQVTM and CDR2 is ANQGSEA in the germline V gene. The CDR3 DNA sequence: TGCAGCGTTGAGGCTCTAGCGGGAGCGGGTGAGCAGTTCTTC. Translation gives CSVEALAGAGEQFF.

The chain links TRBV12-3 or TRBV12-4 to TRBJ1-2, with TRBD1 matching 11 bases. This CDR3 comprises 15 residues. V was pared by 4 bases and J by 4 bases, with 5 bases of the junction left unmatched. The CDR3 here is CASSSPGQGVYGYTF. The CDR3 nucleotides are TGTGCCAGCAGTTCTCCGGGACAGGGGGTCTATGGCTACACCTTC.

This clonotype was observed a handful of times. The chain has TRBV7-9 and TRBJ2-1; D is perhaps TRBD1 (5 bases). V was shortened by 6 bases and J by 0 bases, with 9 bases between the two germline ends. The CDR3 spans 14 residues. Germline loops: CDR1 SEHNR, CDR2 FQNEAQ (reference sequence). CDR3 region: CASRMTASYNEQFF. The CDR3 region has the DNA TGTGCCAGCAGGATGACAGCCTCCTACAATGAGCAGTTCTTC.

This rearrangement joins TRBV5-1 to TRBJ2-1; 9 bases align to TRBD1. V shed 10 bases, J shed 7 bases, and the junction held 9 bases outside the gene matches. The CDR3 has 13 residues. CDR1 SGHRS and CDR2 YFSETQ come from the germline V gene. The CDR3 here is CAVEQGACNEQFF. The CDR3 coding sequence is TGCGCCGTGGAACAGGGGGCGTGTAATGAGCAGTTCTTC.

The V call is TRBV18, the J call TRBJ1-5; no firm D call. V was trimmed by 4 bases and J by 2 bases, leaving 12 bases between them. The germline CDR1 and CDR2 sequences are KGHSH and LQKENI. This CDR3 is built from 15 residues. The CDR3 bases are TGTGCCAGCTCACTCGAATTAGACGGCAATCAGCCCCAGCATTTT. This codes for CASSLELDGNQPQHF.

V is TRBV29-1 and J is TRBJ2-7; TRBD2 agrees at 14 bases. The CDR3 has 15 amino acids. The germline CDR1 and CDR2 sequences are SQVTM and ANQGSEA. The V and J ends lost 7 bases and 4 bases, in that order; junction bases with no gene match: 9. The CDR3: CSARSGTSGSYEQYF. CDR3 nucleotide sequence: TGCAGCGCAAGGTCCGGGACTAGCGGGAGTTACGAGCAGTACTTC.